Presented here are 30 T cell receptor beta chains from one specimen sequenced in a study of blood T cell repertoires in COVID-19. Libraries were prepared by immunoSEQ multiplex PCR; TCRdb keeps only in-frame clonotypes and omits some of them. The sample lists around 150,000 clones, approximately 86% occurring once. Sequencing was done on a sample of peripheral blood. Every receptor here comes from a woman aged 40 to 50 with COVID-19, enrolled during active disease.

The chain joins TRBV2 to TRBJ1-2, with 7 bases identical to TRBD1. The CDR3 length is 13 residues. Germline values: CDR1 SNHLY, CDR2 FYNNEI. V trimming: 7 bases; J trimming: 4 bases; junction bases outside the gene matches: 6. CDR3 sequence (DNA): TGTGCCAGCACTTCAGGGGGATCCTATGGCTACACCTTC. It is translated as CASTSGGSYGYTF.

This chain joins TRBV4-1 and TRBJ2-1; D gene unclear. Per the germline V gene, CDR1 is MGHRA and CDR2 is YSYEKL. This CDR3 comprises 12 residues. Trimming shortened V by 6 bases and J by 6 bases, and 9 bases separated the two germline ends. CDR3: CASRGSLNEQFF. CDR3 bases: TGCGCCAGCAGGGGCAGCCTCAATGAGCAGTTCTTC.

This clone was counted a few times. The chain combines TRBV4-2 with TRBJ1-2; TRBD1 aligns across 9 bases. The CDR3 has 16 residues. Per germline, CDR1 LGHNA and CDR2 YNFKEQ. After removal of 0 bases from V and 7 bases from J, the junction contained 9 bases not matched to a gene. This CDR3 reads CASSQDLRDRVGGYTF. CDR3 coding DNA: TGTGCCAGCAGCCAAGACCTCCGGGACAGGGTTGGTGGCTACACCTTC.

The genes are TRBV19 and TRBJ1-1; D is ambiguous. From germline, CDR1 is LNHDA and CDR2 SQIVND (reference sequence). V gave up 4 bases and J gave up 8 bases, with 14 bases separating them. The CDR3 spans 13 residues. The CDR3, as DNA: TGTGCCAGTAGTACCGAGGGCGGGGAGGAAGCTTTCTTT. Translation: CASSTEGGEEAFF.

The gene calls are TRBV11-3 and TRBJ2-5, with TRBD1 matching over 7 bases. Germline CDR1 SGHNT, CDR2 YENEEA. The CDR3 has 13 residues. Trimming at V came to 3 bases and at J to 5 bases, leaving 3 bases not matched to a gene. This chain's CDR3 is CASSLTGWETQYF. Here the CDR3 DNA reads TGTGCCAGCAGCTTGACAGGGTGGGAGACCCAGTACTTC. The entire variable domain, with the rest obtained from reference TRBV11-3 and TRBJ2-5, is as follows: EAGVVQSPRYKIIEKKQPVAFWCNPISGHNTLYWYLQNLGQGPELLIRYENEEAVDDSQLPKDRFSAERLKGVDSTLKIQPAELGDSAVYLCASSLTGWETQYFGPGTRLLVL.

V is TRBV7-9 and J is TRBJ2-6, with D possibly being TRBD1 (6 bases). Trimming removed 5 bases at V and 0 bases at J, with 11 bases between. This CDR3 contains 16 residues. Germline V gene lookup returns CDR1 SEHNR and CDR2 FQNEAQ (reference sequence). In DNA form, the CDR3 reads TGTGCCAGCAGCCCCTACAGGGTCTCTGGGGCCAACGTCCTGACTTTC. As protein: CASSPYRVSGANVLTF.

This chain links TRBV14 with TRBJ1-1; D perhaps matches TRBD1 (6 bases). Per the germline V gene, CDR1 is SGHDN and CDR2 is FVKESK. Trimming left V 2 bases short and J 2 bases short, with 12 bases between. This CDR3 comprises 15 residues. CDR3 amino acids: CASSQQDRPNTEAFF. The CDR3 DNA is TGTGCCAGCAGCCAACAAGACAGGCCCAACACTGAAGCTTTCTTT.

This sequence joins TRBV27 and TRBJ1-5; a weak D match, TRBD1 (5 bases). V dropped 6 bases and J dropped 8 bases, with 17 bases sitting between them. The V gene's germline CDR1 is MNHEY and CDR2 SMNVEV (reference sequence). This CDR3 has 14 residues. The CDR3 DNA follows: TGTGCCAGCAGCCCTCAGGGCCCCGAGGAGCCCCAGCATTTT. Encoded protein: CASSPQGPEEPQHF.

In DNA form, the CDR3 reads TGTGCCAGCAGCTTTCGACTAGCTCGCGACAATGAGCAGTTCTTC. It is translated as CASSFRLARDNEQFF. The rearrangement links TRBV11-1 to TRBJ2-1; 7 bases match TRBD2. The CDR3 contains 15 residues. With 3 bases clipped from V and 5 bases from J, the junction kept 7 bases outside the gene matches. CDR1 is SGHAT, CDR2 FQDESV, per germline (reference sequence).

The V gene is TRBV2, the J gene TRBJ1-4; D may be TRBD1 (6 bases). The V end lost 10 bases, the J end lost 7 bases, and 16 bases lay between the germline ends. In germline, CDR1 is SNHLY, CDR2 FYNNEI. The length of the CDR3 is 13 residues. CDR3 loop: CAIRGQGPEKLFF. Here the CDR3 DNA reads TGTGCCATCCGGGGCCAGGGGCCTGAAAAACTGTTTTTT.

V gene TRBV19 combines with J gene TRBJ1-1; 8 nucleotides line up with TRBD1. Germline CDR1 is LNHDA and CDR2 is SQIVND (reference sequence). The length of the CDR3 is 17 residues. V lost 4 bases, J lost 3 bases, and 13 bases stayed unmatched. The CDR3 nucleotides read TGTGCCAGTAGTACATTCGGACAGGGACTCGAGGACACTGAAGCTTTCTTT. It translates to CASSTFGQGLEDTEAFF.

The chain joins TRBV4-1 to TRBJ1-4; D uncertain. V was clipped by 4 bases and J by 6 bases, with 15 bases between them. The germline gives CDR1 MGHRA, CDR2 YSYEKL. The CDR3 runs 15 residues. For the CDR3, the DNA is TGCGCCAGCAGCCCTCGGGAGGGTCGGCATGAAAAACTGTTTTTT. This gives the protein CASSPREGRHEKLFF.

This clone has only a few counts. The gene calls are TRBV6-5 and TRBJ1-3; possible D gene TRBD1, 6 bases. This CDR3 is 15 amino acids long. Looked up from germline, CDR1 is MNHEY and CDR2 is SVGAGI. V was pared by 5 bases and J by 0 bases, with 11 bases between. CDR3 loop: CASSNRRGSGNTIYF. CDR3 bases: TGTGCCAGCAGTAACCGCAGGGGCTCTGGAAACACCATATATTTT.

V usage is TRBV30 and J usage is TRBJ2-2; weak D call: TRBD1 (6 bases). CDR3 size: 13 residues. The ends were cut back, 3 bases at V and 6 bases at J, with 11 bases in the middle. Looked up from germline, CDR1 is GTSNPN and CDR2 is SVGIG (reference sequence). The CDR3 DNA follows: TGTGCCTGGAGACCCCGACAGGCCGGGGAGCTGTTTTTT. Translating gives CAWRPRQAGELFF. Supplemented by reference TRBV30 and TRBJ2-2, the full variable domain reads SQTIHQWPATLVQPVGSPLSLECTVEGTSNPNLYWYRQAAGRGLQLLFYSVGIGQISSEVPQNLSASRPQDRQFILSSKKLLLSDSGFYLCAWRPRQAGELFFGEGSRLTVL.

The rearrangement uses TRBV3-1 (or the pseudogene TRBV3-2) and TRBJ1-2; 11 nucleotides line up with TRBD1. V lost 3 bases and J lost 10; bases outside the gene matches: 4. Germline V lookup: CDR1 LGHDT, CDR2 YNNKEL (reference sequence). The CDR3 is 13 amino acids. In DNA, the CDR3 is TGTGCCAGCAGCCAGGGGGGACAGGGGGACTACACCTTC. Translation: CASSQGGQGDYTF.

The chain employs TRBV4-2 and TRBJ2-5; TRBD2 aligns across 9 bases. This CDR3 region has 16 residues. Trimming took 0 bases from V and 4 from J; bases not matched to a gene: 6. In germline, CDR1 is LGHNA, CDR2 YNFKEQ. As DNA, the CDR3 is TGTGCCAGCAGCCAAGATTGGCGGGAGGGACCAGAGACCCAGTACTTC. Translation: CASSQDWREGPETQYF.

This chain joins TRBV21-1 and TRBJ1-5; TRBD1, the D gene given by the table, was not confirmed from the DNA. TRBV21-1 is a pseudogene locus. CDR3 length: 20 amino acids. CDR3 amino acids: CASSPRCWGGQDNSNQPQHF. CDR3 sequence (DNA): TGTGCCAGCAGTCCCCGGTGTTGGGGGGGACAGGATAATAGCAATCAGCCCCAGCATTTT.

The V and J genes are TRBV6-1 and TRBJ2-4, with a possible D match to TRBD1 (5 bases). Trimming shortened V by 3 bases and J by 4 bases, and 16 bases separated the two germline ends. The CDR3 runs to 16 residues. Germline V gene sequence: CDR1 MNHNS, CDR2 SASEGT. In DNA, the CDR3 is TGTGCCAGCAGTGAGACAGAATCAAACACAAAAAACATTCAGTACTTC. As protein: CASSETESNTKNIQYF.

V usage is TRBV6-1 and J usage is TRBJ2-7, with 9 positions matching TRBD2. The V segment lost 0 bases and the J segment 4 bases; nucleotides outside the gene matches: 4. Germline CDR1 reads MNHNS; CDR2 reads SASEGT. The CDR3 length is 15 residues. The CDR3 nucleotides are TGTGCCAGCAGTGAAGCGCGAGCGGGAGGTTACGAGCAGTACTTC. This gives the protein CASSEARAGGYEQYF.

The chain couples TRBV12-3 or TRBV12-4 to TRBJ2-2; maybe TRBD2 (5 bases). V was trimmed by 5 bases and J by 4 bases, leaving 8 bases between them. The CDR3 totals 13 residues. The CDR3 reads CASSRDVTGELFF. The DNA for the CDR3 is TGTGCCAGCAGTCGGGATGTCACCGGGGAGCTGTTTTTT.

The chain uses TRBV12-5 and TRBJ1-2; D is possibly TRBD1 (6 bases). The germline CDR1 and CDR2 sequences are LGHNT and FRNRAP. Between the trimmed V and J ends, which lost 6 bases and 7 bases, there was a span of 12 bases. The CDR3 covers 12 residues. CDR3 sequence: CASGLGGAGYTF. The CDR3 coding sequence is TGTGCTAGTGGCCTGGGGGGGGCTGGCTACACCTTC. Full variable domain (rest looked up from reference TRBV12-5 and TRBJ1-2): DARVTQTPRHKVTEMGQEVTMRCQPILGHNTVFWYRQTMMQGLELLAYFRNRAPLDDSGMPKDRFSAEMPDATLATLKIQPSEPRDSAVYFCASGLGGAGYTFGSGTRLTVV.

This rearrangement joins TRBV2 to TRBJ2-7; the D gene is possibly TRBD1 (5 bases). V lost 0 bases and J 5 bases, leaving 17 bases between the germline ends. This CDR3 contains 16 residues. The germline gives CDR1 SNHLY, CDR2 FYNNEI. The CDR3, as DNA: TGTGCCAGCAGTGAAGCGGGGCGCAAGCTACGGGACGAGCAGTACGTC. Its translation is CASSEAGRKLRDEQYV.

The chain combines TRBV11-2 with TRBJ2-2; 8 bases map to TRBD2. The CDR3 contains 14 residues. CDR1 is SGHAT and CDR2 is FQNNGV in the germline V gene. The J segment lost 2 bases and the V segment lost 8 bases, leaving 4 bases of the junction unmatched. As DNA, the CDR3 is TGTGCCAGCCGGGGGGGAACAAACACCGGGGAGCTGTTTTTT. This codes for CASRGGTNTGELFF.

This chain links TRBV11-2 with TRBJ2-7; no clear D gene. CDR1 is SGHAT, CDR2 FQNNGV, per germline. This CDR3 is built from 13 residues. V was clipped by 1 base and J by 3 bases, with 7 bases between them. The CDR3 DNA sequence: TGTGCCAGCAGCTTAGGCAGTGGCTACGAGCAGTACGTC. This translates into CASSLGSGYEQYV.

V and J are TRBV15 and TRBJ2-5, with TRBD2 identical over 7 bases. The CDR3 totals 16 residues. Germline assignment: CDR1 LNHNV and CDR2 YYDKDF (reference sequence). The trim removed 0 bases at V and 4 bases at J, leaving 8 bases unmatched. The CDR3 DNA is TGTGCCACCAGCAGAGACGGAGCGGGGTCTCCAGAGACCCAGTACTTC. This codes for CATSRDGAGSPETQYF.

The chain has TRBV18 and TRBJ1-1, with D possibly TRBD1 on 5 matching bases. Trimming pared 3 bases from V and 3 bases from J, leaving 17 bases between. The CDR3 contains 16 residues. Germline CDR1 is KGHSH and CDR2 is LQKENI. The CDR3 DNA is TGTGCCAGCTCACCCCTGTGGGGGGTAGAGGACACTGAAGCTTTCTTT. This codes for CASSPLWGVEDTEAFF.

This clone was recorded once. The chain joins TRBV15 to TRBJ2-2; the match to TRBD2 covers 7 bases. This CDR3 has 13 residues. Per the germline V gene, CDR1 is LNHNV and CDR2 is YYDKDF (reference sequence). V lost 4 bases and J lost 7; bases outside the gene matches: 3. The CDR3 loop is CATSIREVGELFF. As DNA, the CDR3 is TGTGCCACCAGCATCCGGGAGGTCGGGGAGCTGTTTTTT.

A single count supports this clone. CDR3 residues: CASSLVAGRGGYTF. The CDR3 DNA reads as TGTGCCAGCAGCTTAGTGGCAGGGCGGGGAGGCTACACCTTC. The gene calls are TRBV11-2 and TRBJ1-2; tentative D call: TRBD1 (5 bases). Germline lookup yields CDR1 SGHAT and CDR2 FQNNGV. The V end was cut by 1 base, the J end by 8 bases, with 14 bases between. The CDR3 totals 14 residues.

The chain employs TRBV27 and TRBJ1-1; 7 bases are shared with TRBD1. This CDR3 comprises 12 residues. Germline V gene lookup returns CDR1 MNHEY and CDR2 SMNVEV (reference sequence). J gave up 8 bases and V 3 bases, and 3 bases lay outside the gene matches. The CDR3 nucleotides read TGTGCCAGCAGTTTCCAGGGACAGGAAGCTTTCTTT. Translation: CASSFQGQEAFF.

This sequence joins TRBV27 and TRBJ1-5, with 7 bases identical to TRBD1. V dropped 8 bases and J dropped 1; count of bases not matched to a gene: 8. CDR1 is MNHEY, CDR2 SMNVEV, per germline (reference sequence). This CDR3 has 15 amino acids. The CDR3 DNA sequence: TGTGCCAGCGGACCCCTCAGGGGGAGCAATCAGCCCCAGCATTTT. Translation: CASGPLRGSNQPQHF.